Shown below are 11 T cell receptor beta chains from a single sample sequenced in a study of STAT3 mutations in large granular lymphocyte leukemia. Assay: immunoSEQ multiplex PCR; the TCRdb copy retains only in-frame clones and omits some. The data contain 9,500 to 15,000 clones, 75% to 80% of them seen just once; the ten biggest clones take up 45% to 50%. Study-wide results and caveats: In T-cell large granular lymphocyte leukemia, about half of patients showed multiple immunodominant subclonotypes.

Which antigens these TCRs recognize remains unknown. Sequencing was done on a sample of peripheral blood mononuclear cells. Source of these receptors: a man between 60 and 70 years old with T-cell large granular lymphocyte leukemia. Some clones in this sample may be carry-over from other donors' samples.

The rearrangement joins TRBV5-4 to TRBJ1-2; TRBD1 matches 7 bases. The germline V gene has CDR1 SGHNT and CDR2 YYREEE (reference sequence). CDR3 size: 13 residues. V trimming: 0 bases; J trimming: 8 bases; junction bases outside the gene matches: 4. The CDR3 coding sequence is TGTGCCAGCAGCTTGGAGACAGGGACAGGCTACACCTTC. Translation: CASSLETGTGYTF. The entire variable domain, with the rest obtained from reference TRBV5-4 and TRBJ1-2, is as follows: ETGVTQSPTHLIKTRGQQVTLRCSSQSGHNTVSWYQQALGQGPQFIFQYYREEENGRGNFPPRFSGLQFPNYSSELNVNALELDDSALYLCASSLETGTGYTFGSGTRLTVV.

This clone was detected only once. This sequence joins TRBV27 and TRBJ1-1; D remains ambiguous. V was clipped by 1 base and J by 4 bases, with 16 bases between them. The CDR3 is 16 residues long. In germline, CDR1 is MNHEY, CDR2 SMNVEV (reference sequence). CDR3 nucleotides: TGTGCCAGCAGTTTATTCCCCACGGCGGGGAGCACTGAAGCTTTCTTT. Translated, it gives CASSLFPTAGSTEAFF.

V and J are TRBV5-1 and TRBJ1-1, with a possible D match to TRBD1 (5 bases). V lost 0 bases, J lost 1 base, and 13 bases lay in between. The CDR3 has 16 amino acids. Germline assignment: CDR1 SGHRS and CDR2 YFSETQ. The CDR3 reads CASSLGRAGRNTEAFF. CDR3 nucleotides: TGCGCCAGCAGCTTGGGTCGGGCAGGGCGGAACACTGAAGCTTTCTTT.

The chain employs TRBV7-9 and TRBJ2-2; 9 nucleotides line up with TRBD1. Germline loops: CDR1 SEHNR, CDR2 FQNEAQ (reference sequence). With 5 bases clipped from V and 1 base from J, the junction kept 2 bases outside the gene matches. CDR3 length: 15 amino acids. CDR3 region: CASSPGQGNTGELFF. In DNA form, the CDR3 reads TGTGCCAGCAGCCCGGGACAGGGGAACACCGGGGAGCTGTTTTTT.

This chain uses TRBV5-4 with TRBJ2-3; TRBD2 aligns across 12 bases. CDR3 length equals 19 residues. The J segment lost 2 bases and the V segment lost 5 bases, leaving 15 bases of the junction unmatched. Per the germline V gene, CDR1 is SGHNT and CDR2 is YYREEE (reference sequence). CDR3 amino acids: CASSSSLLAGGSNTDTQYF. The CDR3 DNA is TGTGCCAGCAGTTCCTCTTTACTAGCGGGAGGTTCCAACACAGATACGCAGTATTTT.

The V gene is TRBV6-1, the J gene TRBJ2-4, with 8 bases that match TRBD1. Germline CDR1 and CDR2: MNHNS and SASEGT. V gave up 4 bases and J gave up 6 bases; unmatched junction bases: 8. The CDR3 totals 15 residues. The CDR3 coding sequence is TGTGCCAGCAGTGCTACCAGGGGGCGGTTAAACATTCAGTACTTC. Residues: CASSATRGRLNIQYF.

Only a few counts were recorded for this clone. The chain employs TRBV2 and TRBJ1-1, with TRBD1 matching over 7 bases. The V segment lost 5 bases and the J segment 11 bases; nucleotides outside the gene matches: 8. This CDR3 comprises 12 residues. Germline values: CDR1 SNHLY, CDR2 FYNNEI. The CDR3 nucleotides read TGTGCCAGCAGTAGTGAAGGGGGCCTGGCTTTCTTT. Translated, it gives CASSSEGGLAFF. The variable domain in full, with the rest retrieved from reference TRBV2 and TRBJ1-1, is EPEVTQTPSHQVTQMGQEVILRCVPISNHLYFYWYRQILGQKVEFLVSFYNNEISEKSEIFDDQFSVERPDGSNFTLKIRSTKLEDSAMYFCASSSEGGLAFFGQGTRLTVV.

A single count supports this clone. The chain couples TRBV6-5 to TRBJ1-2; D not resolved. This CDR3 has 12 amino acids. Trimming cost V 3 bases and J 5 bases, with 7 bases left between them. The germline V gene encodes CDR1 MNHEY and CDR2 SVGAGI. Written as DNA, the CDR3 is TGTGCCAGCAGTTATAGTCAATATGGCTACACCTTC. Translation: CASSYSQYGYTF.

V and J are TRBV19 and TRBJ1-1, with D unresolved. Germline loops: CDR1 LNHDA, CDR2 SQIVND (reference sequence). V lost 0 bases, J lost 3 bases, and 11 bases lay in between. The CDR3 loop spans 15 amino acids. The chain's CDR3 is CASSIEGIRDTEAFF. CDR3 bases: TGTGCCAGTAGTATAGAAGGGATACGAGACACTGAAGCTTTCTTT.

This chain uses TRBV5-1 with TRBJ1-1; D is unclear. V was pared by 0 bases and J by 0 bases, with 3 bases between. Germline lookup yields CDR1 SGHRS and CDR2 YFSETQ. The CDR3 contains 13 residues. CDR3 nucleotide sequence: TGCGCCAGCAGCTTGGCTCTGAACACTGAAGCTTTCTTT. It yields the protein CASSLALNTEAFF.

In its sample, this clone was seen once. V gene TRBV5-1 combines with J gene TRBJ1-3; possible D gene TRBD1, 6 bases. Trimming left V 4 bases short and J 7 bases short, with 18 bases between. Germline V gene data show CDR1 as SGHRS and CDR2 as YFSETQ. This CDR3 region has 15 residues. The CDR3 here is CASSDRSDSRNTIYF. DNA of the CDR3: TGCGCCAGCAGCGACCGCTCGGACAGCCGGAACACCATATATTTT.